This TCR beta chain was sequenced for a study of T cell responses to AZD1222 COVID-19 vaccine (dated by TCRdb to about 2021). About the full investigation: TCR sequencing covered some 250 trial participants: roughly 200 given two doses of AZD1222 and 26 given two doses of MenACWY control vaccine. Enrollment into the trials was organized by age into subgroups of 18-55, 56-69 and 70-plus years, and those subgroups contained approximately 160, 26 and 62 TCR-sequenced participants, respectively.

Sample time point, as interpreted from the label and publication: about 28 days (+/-7) after the second vaccine dose. Because spike-specific TCR depth and breadth did not differ between the two schedules, AZD1222 recipients who got a second dose at roughly 4 weeks were pooled with those who got a second dose at roughly 12 weeks. Vaccinee samples were obtained from the UK trials COV001 and COV002, which included a single-blind randomized controlled phase 2/3 trial of AZD1222 (ChAdOx1 nCoV-19) in healthy adults. Trial participant PBMC samples were collected at day 0 and day 28 after the second dose for TCRbeta chain sequencing. The junction carries 15 bases between V and J, which are trimmed by 5 bases and 8 bases respectively. The CDR3 spans 13 residues, from the cysteine through the phenylalanine. Just CDR3 DNA is preserved here, 39 bases in frame from base 1. The germline V gene (reference sequence) yields LNHNV for CDR1 and YYDKDF for CDR2.

Remarks on this clone: Its target antigen remains unknown. No much larger clonotype is one base removed from it; base qualities were not supplied.

The CDR3 regions of human TCRbeta chains were analyzed by immunosequencing. The study's own analysis went as follows. Repertoire TCRs were checked for matches against a reference library of SARS-CoV-2-specific TCRs that had been generated using the MIRA antigen-specificity platform. Breadth was defined as the fraction of unique TCRs that were SARS-CoV-2-associated, and depth was defined as the fraction of total T cells that were SARS-CoV-2-associated. Using the MIRA data, each spike-specific TCR was mapped to the spike region that the TCR reacts to and placed in a CD4 or CD8 class. Log10-transformed breadth and depth values were compared by one-way ANOVA with Sidak's multiple comparisons tests. The table was pulled from immuneACCESS by TCRdb, which kept in-frame rearrangements only. Such tables lose some clones; where checked, under half of the loss comes from unresolved V genes, and the rest has no known cause. Clone size and the V and J calls come from that table; the DNA yielded D and trimming. The sample contains about 15,000 clones, around 80% of them found a single time. The ten largest clones add up to 14% of the sample.

What the work shows at the level of the full study, not this receptor alone: Because no samples from the day 14 peak response were available, repertoires could be characterized only after the peak T cell response. The whole spike protein was spanned by vaccine-associated CD4 TCRs, and dominant responses were seen in regions 160-218 and 743-854. Conclusions about previously exposed vaccinees are limited, since just a handful of AZD1222 recipients were seropositive for SARS-CoV-2 at baseline. After two AZD1222 doses, both the breadth and the depth of spike-specific TCRs were significantly higher than at day 0 and than in MenACWY recipients. The 56-69-year group was small, and its depth increase did not reach significance, likely because of low power. Most participants were white British and females outnumbered males, and the authors suggested that clonal diversity may have been underestimated. Nearly half of unique spike-specific TCRs reportedly recognized epitopes outside regions mutated in the B.1.351 and B.1.1.7 variants.

This receptor chain uses TRBV15 and TRBJ1-1; confidence is insufficient to name the D gene. The TCR originated in an adult who received the AZD1222 COVID-19 vaccine. The sample consisted of peripheral blood, taken 28 days after the second AZD1222 dose. The nucleotide sequence reads TGTGCCACCAGCTCGTTCCGGGGTTTCGAAGCTTTCTTT. It translates as CATSSFRGFEAFF.